Sequencing of this TCR beta chain was carried out in a study of Tregs in tolerant kidney transplant recipients. Regarding the study as a whole: Few patients were studied, so findings need validation in larger groups. Expanding Tregs on activated donor B cells appeared to best identify donor-specific TCRbeta clones.

Deletions cut 1 base from V and 6 bases from J, with 9 bases between. This CDR3 is built from 13 residues. The V gene's germline CDR1 is LNHDA and CDR2 SQIVND (reference sequence). About this clone itself: What it binds is not known.

Assay used: immunoSEQ multiplex PCR; TCRdb lists only in-frame clones, some missing. This sample has tens of thousands of clones, with about 98% found just once. Regulatory T cells were sorted from thawed PBMCs rested overnight at 37°C with approximately 190 IU/ml IL-2. The specimen was Tregs from blood, collected before the transplant. This clonotype was obtained from a human donor who received a combined kidney and bone marrow transplant. The genes are TRBV19 and TRBJ1-1; no clear D. In DNA form, the CDR3 reads TGTGCCAGTAGTATAGTGTCGGGAGCTGAAGCTTTCTTT. Translation: CASSIVSGAEAFF.